One and the same sample provided the 18 T cell receptor beta chains below, sequenced in a study of OX40 agonist ivuxolimab in advanced cancers. Clones were read by immunoSEQ multiplex PCR, and TCRdb kept only the in-frame ones, dropping some. The sample yields around 80,000 clones, nearly 90% seen once. The sample here was CD4+ or CD8+ T cells sorted from blood, taken in a trial of the OX40 agonist ivuxolimab. These receptors were taken from an adult with an advanced solid tumor such as melanoma, head and neck, liver or kidney cancer.

This sequence joins TRBV5-1 and TRBJ2-5, with 8 bases fitting TRBD1. CDR1 is SGHRS and CDR2 is YFSETQ in the germline V gene. V dropped 1 base and J dropped 1; count of bases not matched to a gene: 15. This CDR3 has 19 amino acids. CDR3 bases: TGCGCCAGCAGCTTGAGTATATCAACCGGGACAGGCCTCCAAGAGACCCAGTACTTC. Its protein product is CASSLSISTGTGLQETQYF.

The J gene is TRBJ1-4, the V gene TRBV20-1; D is uncertain. Germline-derived CDR1 and CDR2 are DFQATT and SNEGSKA (reference sequence). This CDR3 is built from 9 residues. The CDR3 spells CRNPEKLFF. The CDR3, as DNA: TGCAGGAACCCTGAAAAACTGTTTTTT.

This clone was observed once. V gene TRBV10-3 combines with J gene TRBJ2-1; TRBD2 matches at 10 bases. Germline assignment: CDR1 ENHRY and CDR2 SYGVKD. CDR3 size: 14 residues. After removal of 8 bases from V and 1 base from J, the junction contained 2 bases not matched to a gene. The CDR3 coding sequence is TGTGCCATCGGAGCGGGAGGGTCCTACAATGAGCAGTTCTTC. Protein product: CAIGAGGSYNEQFF.

The chain has TRBV7-2 and TRBJ1-2, with TRBD1 identical over 8 bases. Germline V gene lookup returns CDR1 SGHTA and CDR2 FQGNSA. The CDR3 loop spans 14 amino acids. Trimming at V came to 5 bases and at J to 5 bases, leaving 7 bases not matched to a gene. CDR3 nucleotide sequence: TGTGCCAGCAGCCTGCCAGGGGGCTCTTATGGCTACACCTTC. Its protein is CASSLPGGSYGYTF.

This clone was seen once. The chain couples TRBV2 to TRBJ1-5; TRBD1 agrees at 7 bases. The V gene end was trimmed by 4 bases and the J gene end by 3 bases; junction bases not matched to a gene: 9. The CDR3 loop spans 16 amino acids. CDR1 and CDR2 from the germline V gene are SNHLY and FYNNEI. The CDR3: CASSAGQAVNNQPQHF. Here the CDR3 DNA reads TGTGCCAGCAGTGCAGGACAGGCTGTGAACAATCAGCCCCAGCATTTT.

About this clone itself: Germline is not matched at one junction end, which may reflect a read error. The chain uses TRBV6-1 and TRBJ2-3; 7 bases are shared with TRBD2. The germline gives CDR1 MNHNS, CDR2 SASEGT. The CDR3 has 14 residues. CDR3: CATSLAESTDTQYF. The DNA of the CDR3 is TGTGCCACCAGTCTAGCGGAGAGCACAGATACGCAGTATTTT.

The J gene is TRBJ1-5, the V gene TRBV6-1; no reliable D call. This CDR3 has 13 amino acids. Trimming left V 3 bases short and J 5 bases short, with 8 bases between. CDR1 and CDR2 (germline): MNHNS, SASEGT. CDR3 coding DNA: TGTGCCAGCAGTGAGCGGGAATATCAGCCCCAGCATTTT. Amino acids: CASSEREYQPQHF.

This chain joins TRBV7-3 and TRBJ2-3, with unresolved D. Trimming shortened V by 4 bases and J by 2 bases, and 13 bases separated the two germline ends. Germline CDR1 SGHTA, CDR2 FQGTGA. The CDR3 is made up of 15 amino acids. CDR3 residues: CASSSLSPDTDTQYF. Here the CDR3 DNA reads TGTGCCAGCAGCTCTCTATCCCCCGACACAGATACGCAGTATTTT.

This chain uses TRBV19 with TRBJ1-2; TRBD1 is a possible D gene (6 bases). The CDR3 is 16 residues long. The V end lost 7 bases, the J end lost 8 bases, and 26 bases lay between the germline ends. Germline V gene lookup returns CDR1 LNHDA and CDR2 SQIVND (reference sequence). In DNA, the CDR3 is TGTGCCAGTACATCCAAAAAAGCCGGGACAACCAAAGGCTACACCTTC. This encodes CASTSKKAGTTKGYTF.

The chain's CDR3 is CASSLGLAGNTDTQYF. In DNA, the CDR3 is TGCGCCAGCAGCTTGGGTCTAGCGGGGAACACAGATACGCAGTATTTT. V usage is TRBV5-1 and J usage is TRBJ2-3; the match to TRBD2 covers 9 bases. J lost 2 bases, V lost 0 bases, and 4 bases had no gene match. Germline V gives CDR1 SGHRS, CDR2 YFSETQ. The length of the CDR3 is 16 residues.

The chain carries TRBV7-8 and TRBJ1-5; D is unclear. CDR3 length: 14 amino acids. In germline, CDR1 is SGHVS, CDR2 FQNEAQ. Trimming pared 2 bases from V and 6 bases from J, leaving 11 bases between. The CDR3 nucleotides are TGTGCCAGCAGCTTACCTTGGCCCGGTCAGCCCCAGCATTTT. Translation gives CASSLPWPGQPQHF.

The chain combines TRBV19 with TRBJ1-6; unclear D gene. The V and J ends lost 8 bases and 8 bases respectively, with 19 bases between them. Germline V CDR1 and CDR2: LNHDA, SQIVND (reference sequence). This CDR3 contains 15 residues. CDR3 in amino acids: CASSFEGPKHSPLHF. In nucleotides, the CDR3 is TGTGCCAGTTCCTTCGAAGGCCCCAAGCATTCACCCCTCCACTTT.

The chain is built from TRBV2 and TRBJ1-2; 10 nucleotides align to TRBD1. The germline CDR1 and CDR2 sequences are SNHLY and FYNNEI. The CDR3 runs 14 residues. Trimming removed 6 bases from V and 7 bases from J; junction bases left unmatched: 8. The CDR3 region is CASSRDRGSGGYTF. For the CDR3, the DNA is TGTGCCAGCAGCAGGGACAGGGGAAGTGGTGGCTACACCTTC.

The chain is built from TRBV6-5 and TRBJ1-1; D gene uncertain. This CDR3 contains 13 residues. V lost 6 bases and J 8 bases, leaving 16 bases between the germline ends. Germline V CDR1 and CDR2: MNHEY, SVGAGI. The CDR3 DNA sequence: TGTGCCAGCAGCCCCCGGACGGTTCGGGAAGCTTTCTTT. Encoded protein: CASSPRTVREAFF.

The chain couples TRBV19 to TRBJ2-2; no clear D. This CDR3 is built from 12 residues. Trimming took off 3 bases at V and 8 bases at J, with 7 bases between the two ends. Looked up from germline, CDR1 is LNHDA and CDR2 is SQIVND (reference sequence). CDR3 coding DNA: TGTGCCAGTAGTATGAGTTCGGGGGAGCTGTTTTTT. It encodes CASSMSSGELFF.

The chain links TRBV6-5 to TRBJ2-1, with D unclear. The length of the CDR3 is 14 residues. Deletions cut 2 bases from V and 8 bases from J, with 13 bases between. CDR1 MNHEY and CDR2 SVGAGI come from the germline V gene. The CDR3 region is CASSYGLAVYEQFF. The CDR3 bases are TGTGCCAGCAGTTACGGGTTGGCGGTCTATGAGCAGTTCTTC.

The genes are TRBV7-2 and TRBJ2-7; D ambiguous. This CDR3 spans 12 amino acids. Germline CDR1 SGHTA, CDR2 FQGNSA. V lost 0 bases, J lost 2 bases, and 2 bases lay in between. CDR3 sequence reads: CASSLAPYEQYF. The CDR3 nucleotides read TGTGCCAGCAGCTTAGCCCCCTACGAGCAGTACTTC.

Here the CDR3 DNA reads TGTGCCAGCAGCCGACCAGGGACCAATGAGCAGTTCTTC. As protein: CASSRPGTNEQFF. This chain joins TRBV6-6 and TRBJ2-1; D could derive from TRBD1 or TRBD2 (5 bases each). Per germline, CDR1 MNHNY and CDR2 SVGAGI (reference sequence). Trimming shortened V by 6 bases and J by 6 bases, and 12 bases separated the two germline ends. The length of the CDR3 is 13 residues.